The 4 T cell receptor beta chains in this list originate from one sample, sequenced in a study of cytomegalovirus exposure and HLA in healthy donors. A multiplex PCR was run with 60 Vbeta primers and 13 Jbeta primers. The method was immunoSEQ multiplex PCR; TCRdb's version includes in-frame clones alone and lacks a portion of them. The data contain under 200,000 clones, 75% to 90% of them singletons. The sequenced sample consisted of PBMCs. The receptors originated from a man aged 35 to 55 in good health and CMV-seropositive.

The rearrangement links TRBV30 to TRBJ2-5; 7 nucleotides match TRBD1. The closer fit of TRBJ2-7 to the DNA end suggests the J call may be wrong. The CDR3 loop spans 16 amino acids. The germline V gene encodes CDR1 GTSNPN and CDR2 SVGIG (reference sequence). CDR3: CAWSKGVRGLNNEQYF. The CDR3 DNA is TGTGCCTGGAGCAAAGGGGTCAGGGGGTTAAACAACGAGCAGTACTTC.

The chain is built from TRBV7-9 and TRBJ1-1; 8 bases agree with TRBD1. Germline CDR1 and CDR2: SEHNR and FQNEAQ (reference sequence). The J segment lost 5 bases and the V segment lost 4 bases, leaving 3 bases of the junction unmatched. The CDR3 spans 13 residues. The CDR3 nucleotides read TGTGCCAGCAGCTCCTACAGGGGGACTGAAGCTTTCTTT. Translation gives CASSSYRGTEAFF.

The chain has TRBV7-2 and TRBJ2-1, with TRBD1 matching 8 bases. The CDR3 is 15 residues long. With 3 bases clipped from V and 4 bases from J, the junction kept 5 bases outside the gene matches. The germline V gene has CDR1 SGHTA and CDR2 FQGNSA. The CDR3 coding sequence is TGTGCCAGCAGCTTGGACAGGGACGTTTACAATGAGCAGTTCTTC. It specifies CASSLDRDVYNEQFF.

V and J are TRBV4-3 and TRBJ2-3, with a weak D call TRBD2 (5 bases). V was trimmed by 5 bases and J by 1 base, leaving 13 bases between them. Looked up from germline, CDR1 is LGHNA and CDR2 is YSLEER. The CDR3 consists of 15 residues. CDR3 in amino acids: CASSEGRRGTDTQYF. In DNA, the CDR3 is TGCGCCAGCAGCGAAGGAAGGCGGGGCACAGATACGCAGTATTTT.